A single sample gave rise to the 30 T cell receptor beta chains below, sequenced in a study of T cells after yellow fever vaccination (dated by TCRdb to about 2019). Libraries were built with 5' RACE. The instrument was an Illumina HiSeq 2500. TCRdb reprocessing: public reads trimmed at Q25 with fastp, clones called with MiXCR, in-frame beta chains kept. A single entry per CDR3 protein holds the most common genes and DNA from its merged rows. The sample includes some 350,000 distinct CDR3 sequences, with around a tenth observed a single time. Around 20% of the sample lies in the top ten. The treatment or condition label of this sample denotes: live attenuated yellow fever vaccine strain. The sequencing used PBMCs, collected on the day of the first yellow fever vaccination. Receptors originate from a man in his late teens or twenties who received the YFV17D yellow fever vaccine.

CDR3 loop: CASNSGAGELFF. The CDR3 nucleotides read TGTGCCAGCAATAGCGGGGCCGGGGAGCTGTTTTTT. The V gene is TRBV6-4, the J gene TRBJ2-2; 8 bases line up with TRBD2. V was clipped by 7 bases and J by 6 bases; unmatched bases: 1. CDR1 is MRHNA, CDR2 SNTAGT, per germline. This CDR3 is 12 amino acids long.

In regard to this clonotype: A junction end diverges from the germline sequence, so it may reflect a read error. The J gene is TRBJ2-3, the V gene TRBV19, with D tentatively TRBD1 (5 bases). This CDR3 is built from 15 residues. Germline V gene data show CDR1 as LNHDA and CDR2 as SQIVND (reference sequence). The chain's CDR3 is CASSTAQWGTDKQYF. Here the CDR3 DNA reads TGTGCCAGTAGTACCGCCCAATGGGGCACAGATAAGCAGTATTTT.

This clonotype was recorded a few times. V gene TRBV7-3 combines with J gene TRBJ2-6, with D tentatively TRBD1 (5 bases). Germline lookup yields CDR1 SGHTA and CDR2 FQGTGA. Trimming shortened V by 5 bases and J by 0 bases, and 11 bases separated the two germline ends. The CDR3 loop spans 16 amino acids. The CDR3 loop reads CASSPERGSGANVLTF. In DNA form, the CDR3 reads TGTGCCAGCAGCCCGGAAAGGGGCTCTGGGGCCAACGTCCTGACTTTC.

Points on this clonotype: A junction boundary mismatches the germline segment, possibly from a read error. The chain is built from TRBV5-1 and TRBJ2-1, with D perhaps assigned TRBD1 or TRBD2 (6 bases each). The germline V gene has CDR1 SGHRS and CDR2 YFSETQ. This CDR3 is built from 16 residues. The CDR3 DNA reads TGCGGCAGCAGCCCGGGGGTCGGTCCGGGGGCAAATGAGCAGTTCTTC. It translates to CGSSPGVGPGANEQFF. The full variable domain, in which reference TRBV5-1 and TRBJ2-1 provide the parts outside the CDR3, is KAGVTQTPRYLIKTRGQQVTLSCSPISGHRSVSWYQQTPGQGLQFLFEYFSETQRNKGNFPGRFSGRQFSNSRSEMNVSTLELGDSALYLCGSSPGVGPGANEQFFGPGTRLTVL.

The rearrangement uses TRBV6-2 or TRBV6-3 and TRBJ1-2; tentative D call: TRBD1 (5 bases). This CDR3 is built from 14 residues. Trimming stripped 7 bases from V and 4 bases from J, with 16 bases between. Germline CDR1 and CDR2: MNHEY and SVGEGT. The CDR3 loop is CASKDSSLLYGYTF. CDR3 sequence (DNA): TGTGCCAGCAAAGACAGTTCCCTTCTCTATGGCTACACCTTC.

This clonotype was picked up many times. The rearrangement uses TRBV1 and TRBJ1-5. TRBV1 is listed as a pseudogene. CDR3 length equals 13 residues. In DNA, the CDR3 is TGCACCAGTGCTAGGGCTTGGAGGGAGCATCAGCATTTT. Its translation: CTSARAWREHQHF.

This clonotype was observed many times. CDR3 loop: CASSLDPGLAGELFF. DNA for the CDR3: TGCGCCAGCAGCTTGGACCCGGGATTGGCCGGGGAGCTGTTTTTT. The V call is TRBV5-1, the J call TRBJ2-2, with D tentatively TRBD2 (5 bases). V lost 0 bases to trimming and J lost 6 bases, with 12 bases between them. Germline V gene sequence: CDR1 SGHRS, CDR2 YFSETQ. The CDR3 extends over 15 amino acids.

This clonotype was counted a few times. This chain joins TRBV13 and TRBJ2-1; D gene ambiguous. Germline-derived CDR1 and CDR2 are PRHDT and FYEKMQ (reference sequence). Trimming took 4 bases from V and 7 from J, leaving 8 bases between them. The CDR3 totals 12 residues. The CDR3 here is CASSWGWNEQFF. The CDR3 DNA reads TGTGCCAGCAGCTGGGGATGGAATGAGCAGTTCTTC.

This clonotype was counted a few times. The gene calls are TRBV9 and TRBJ1-1; the D is unclear. Germline CDR1 and CDR2: SGDLS and YYNGEE. This CDR3 comprises 14 residues. Trimming cost V 2 bases and J 2 bases, with 10 bases left between them. The CDR3 sequence is CASSVGWANTEAFF. The CDR3 coding sequence is TGTGCCAGCAGCGTCGGGTGGGCAAACACTGAAGCTTTCTTT.

The gene calls are TRBV29-1 and TRBJ2-7, with 9 bases lining up with TRBD1. The V segment lost 5 bases and the J segment 0 bases; nucleotides outside the gene matches: 5. The germline CDR1 and CDR2 sequences are SQVTM and ANQGSEA. This CDR3 region has 14 residues. CDR3 amino acids: CSVIDRGISYEQYF. For the CDR3, the DNA is TGCAGCGTTATCGACAGGGGGATCTCCTACGAGCAGTACTTC.

This clonotype was picked up a small number of times. This rearrangement joins TRBV6-2 or TRBV6-3 to TRBJ2-5; TRBD2 matches at 7 bases. CDR1 is MNHEY and CDR2 is SVGEGT in the germline V gene. CDR3 length equals 16 residues. With 0 bases clipped from V and 1 base from J, the junction kept 5 bases outside the gene matches. The CDR3 here is CASSYSRWGGQETQYF. CDR3 coding DNA: TGTGCCAGCAGTTACTCAAGATGGGGGGGCCAAGAGACCCAGTACTTC.

The chain uses TRBV25-1 and TRBJ2-7; a weak D match, TRBD2 (7 bases). V was cut by 1 base and J by 5 bases, with 12 bases left in between. CDR1 MGHDK and CDR2 SYGVNS come from the germline V gene. This CDR3 contains 14 residues. CDR3 bases: TGTGCCAGCAGTGAATGGGGGGGCCGGGACGAGCAGTACTTC. Amino acids: CASSEWGGRDEQYF.

V usage is TRBV11-2 and J usage is TRBJ2-1, with TRBD1 identical over 8 bases. CDR1 is SGHAT and CDR2 is FQNNGV in the germline V gene. CDR3 length: 14 amino acids. V lost 5 bases, J lost 7 bases, and 7 bases stayed unmatched. Written as DNA, the CDR3 is TGTGCCAGCAGCGTCCGGACAGGGACAAATGAGCAGTTCTTC. Translation: CASSVRTGTNEQFF.

This clonotype turned up a few times. The V call is TRBV6-4, the J call TRBJ1-6, with 7 nucleotides matching TRBD1. Germline assignment: CDR1 MRHNA and CDR2 SNTAGT. V lost 2 bases and J lost 3; bases outside the gene matches: 10. There are 18 residues in the CDR3. CDR3 DNA: TGTGCCAGCAGTGACCTGATTATGGACAGGCACTATAATTCACCCCTCCACTTT. Residues: CASSDLIMDRHYNSPLHF.

The chain is built from TRBV20-1 and TRBJ2-5; no definite D call. The CDR3 spans 11 residues. Germline CDR1 DFQATT, CDR2 SNEGSKA (reference sequence). Trimming took off 5 bases at V and 2 bases at J, with 6 bases between the two ends. The CDR3 coding sequence is TGCAGTGCTTGGAGACAAGAGACCCAGTACTTC. Encoded protein: CSAWRQETQYF.

The CDR3 DNA sequence: TGCGCCAGCAGCCAAGTCGGCCATAGCACGGAGGAGACAGATACGCAGTATTTT. Translation: CASSQVGHSTEETDTQYF. V usage is TRBV4-3 and J usage is TRBJ2-3, with D possibly TRBD2 on 5 matching bases. The germline V and J ends were trimmed by 1 base and 3 bases, with 20 bases remaining between them. Germline values: CDR1 LGHNA, CDR2 YSLEER. The CDR3 runs 18 residues.

The J gene is TRBJ2-3, the V gene TRBV7-3, with D uncertain. This CDR3 spans 13 amino acids. Trimming pared 5 bases from V and 4 bases from J, leaving 10 bases between. Germline CDR1 and CDR2: SGHTA and FQGTGA. The CDR3 is CASSQTVADTQYF. Written as DNA, the CDR3 is TGTGCCAGCAGCCAGACTGTCGCAGATACGCAGTATTTT.

J is TRBJ2-2 and V is TRBV14; D not resolved. The germline CDR1 and CDR2 sequences are SGHDN and FVKESK. The CDR3 totals 16 residues. Trimming stripped 5 bases from V and 5 bases from J, with 18 bases between. The CDR3 DNA reads TGTGCCAGCAGCGTTCGGGCAGCGTTAAGTACCGGGGAGCTGTTTTTT. Its translation is CASSVRAALSTGELFF.

Only a few counts were recorded for this clonotype. The rearrangement joins TRBV10-3 to TRBJ1-6, with D uncertain. Per the germline V gene, CDR1 is ENHRY and CDR2 is SYGVKD. The CDR3 consists of 14 residues. Trimming left V 3 bases short and J 9 bases short, with 12 bases between. Here the CDR3 DNA reads TGTGCCATCAGTGAAAGGATCCTGGGTTCACCCCTCCACTTT. This sequence encodes CAISERILGSPLHF.

The chain couples TRBV29-1 to TRBJ2-5; a weak D match, TRBD2 (6 bases). Trimming took off 1 base at V and 5 bases at J, with 14 bases between the two ends. CDR1 and CDR2 (germline): SQVTM, ANQGSEA. CDR3 length: 14 residues. The CDR3 reads CSVEGRDSRETQYF. CDR3 nucleotide sequence: TGCAGCGTTGAAGGCCGGGACTCTCGGGAGACCCAGTACTTC.

This clonotype was picked up a small number of times. The chain uses TRBV4-2 and TRBJ2-1, with TRBD2 matching over 8 bases. Losses at the gene ends were 1 base for V and 10 bases for J; bases not matched to a gene: 12. CDR3 length: 16 amino acids. Per germline, CDR1 LGHNA and CDR2 YNFKEQ. The CDR3 DNA follows: TGTGCCAGCAGCCAAGCGGTGCGGGGGGCCCGGAGGGAGCAGTTCTTC. Its protein product is CASSQAVRGARREQFF.

The V call is TRBV27, the J call TRBJ2-3; D unresolved. The CDR3 has 13 amino acids. Trimming pared 6 bases from V and 2 bases from J, leaving 9 bases between. Germline loops: CDR1 MNHEY, CDR2 SMNVEV (reference sequence). This CDR3 reads CASRNTYTDTQYF. CDR3 DNA sequence: TGTGCCAGCAGAAACACCTACACAGATACGCAGTATTTT.

The rearrangement uses TRBV30 and TRBJ1-3; D unresolved. The CDR3 is made up of 13 amino acids. Germline CDR1 GTSNPN, CDR2 SVGIG (reference sequence). V was trimmed by 7 bases and J by 2 bases, leaving 12 bases between them. The CDR3 DNA sequence: TGTGCCTTCACACCCATGGCTGGAAACACCATATATTTT. It is translated as CAFTPMAGNTIYF.

J is TRBJ2-3 and V is TRBV20-1; 13 bases line up with TRBD2. The CDR3 length is 13 residues. CDR1 is DFQATT, CDR2 SNEGSKA, per germline (reference sequence). The ends lost 5 bases at V and 6 bases at J; junction bases unmatched: 2. CDR3 amino acids: CSAGLAGVDTQYF. CDR3 nucleotide sequence: TGCAGTGCTGGACTAGCGGGGGTGGATACGCAGTATTTT.

The chain links TRBV20-1 to TRBJ2-3; D call uncertain. CDR3 length: 14 residues. The V and J ends lost 6 bases and 3 bases respectively, with 16 bases between them. Germline CDR1 is DFQATT and CDR2 is SNEGSKA (reference sequence). CDR3 nucleotide sequence: TGCAGTGCCCCCCGGCCAGCTTCTACAGATACGCAGTATTTT. Protein: CSAPRPASTDTQYF.

The rearrangement joins TRBV24-1 to TRBJ2-3; 10 bases match TRBD1. Trimming removed 3 bases from V and 4 bases from J; junction bases left unmatched: 3. The CDR3 sequence is 15 residues long. CDR1 is KGHDR, CDR2 SFDVKD, per germline. The CDR3 loop is CATSDGGQGADTQYF. The CDR3 DNA reads TGTGCCACCAGTGATGGAGGACAGGGGGCAGATACGCAGTATTTT.

V usage is TRBV25-1 and J usage is TRBJ2-3; TRBD2 agrees at 7 bases. CDR3 length: 15 amino acids. Germline V gene sequence: CDR1 MGHDK, CDR2 SYGVNS. V lost 5 bases, J lost 1 base, and 6 bases stayed unmatched. DNA for the CDR3: TGTGCCAGCAGTCCGGGGGGAGAGGGCACAGATACGCAGTATTTT. It encodes CASSPGGEGTDTQYF.

The chain recombines TRBV20-1 with TRBJ2-3, with D possibly being TRBD2 (5 bases). There are 15 residues in the CDR3. V was trimmed by 0 bases and J by 0 bases, leaving 10 bases between them. Per the germline V gene, CDR1 is DFQATT and CDR2 is SNEGSKA (reference sequence). This chain's CDR3 is CSAREGGWSTDTQYF. CDR3 coding DNA: TGCAGTGCTAGAGAGGGCGGGTGGAGCACAGATACGCAGTATTTT.

Many counts were recorded for this clonotype. The gene calls are TRBV28 and TRBJ1-2; D gene unclear. The germline gives CDR1 MDHEN, CDR2 SYDVKM. The V gene lost 3 bases and the J gene lost 3 bases, with 8 bases spanning the gap. This CDR3 is built from 13 residues. Here the CDR3 reads CASSFPLYYGYTF. For the CDR3, the DNA is TGTGCCAGCAGTTTCCCCCTCTACTATGGCTACACCTTC.

This clonotype showed up many times. This chain connects TRBV28 to TRBJ2-5; D perhaps matches TRBD2 (5 bases). The germline CDR1 and CDR2 sequences are MDHEN and SYDVKM. Trimming removed 4 bases at V and 5 bases at J, with 11 bases between. The CDR3 totals 13 residues. The CDR3 sequence is CASSSGVYETQYF. CDR3 nucleotides: TGTGCCAGCAGTTCCGGGGTCTATGAGACCCAGTACTTC.